This T cell receptor beta chain is from a study of OX40 agonist ivuxolimab in advanced cancers. Study information: Patients received ivuxolimab, an intravenous treatment, every 2 weeks at 0.01 to 10 mg/kg. Partial responses occurred in Three dose-escalation patients, one with hepatocellular carcinoma and two with cutaneous melanoma. Findings and limits, study-wide: Relative to CD4+ cells, CD8+ T cells on average had more expanded clones.

It was autoimmune disease history or systemic immunosuppression that excluded patients. Points on this clone: Its cognate antigen is unknown.

This CDR3 has 16 residues. Looked up from germline, CDR1 is SGDLS and CDR2 is YYNGEE. The V gene end was trimmed by 3 bases and the J gene end by 4 bases; junction bases not matched to a gene: 12. Assay: immunoSEQ multiplex PCR; the TCRdb copy retains only in-frame clones and omits some. The table lists about 93,000 clones, 92% of them singletons. The receptor was derived from an adult with an advanced solid tumor such as melanoma, head and neck, liver or kidney cancer. V and J are TRBV9 and TRBJ1-2, with 7 positions matching TRBD1. Sample: CD4+ or CD8+ T cells sorted from blood, taken in a trial of the OX40 agonist ivuxolimab. For the CDR3, the DNA is TGTGCCAGCAGCGGAGGCGGGGGACAGAGCCTCTATGGCTACACCTTC. It specifies CASSGGGGQSLYGYTF.